This T cell receptor (beta chain) was profiled in a study of blood T cell repertoires in COVID-19. The wider study: Acute and convalescent COVID-19 specimens originated in the United States, Italy and Spain.

In the original analysis: Reference gene primer amplification in the assay estimated nucleated cell counts. Assay: immunoSEQ multiplex PCR; the TCRdb copy retains only in-frame clones and omits some. That table furnishes V, J and clone size, whereas the DNA furnished D and trimming. The sample includes fewer than 250,000 clones, 85% to 90% of them seen just once. Individuals in the exposed group had encountered a COVID-19 case within 2 weeks preceding study entry. In germline, CDR1 is SGHNT, CDR2 YYREEE (reference sequence). Trimming cost V 0 bases and J 7 bases; bases outside gene matches: 15. The CDR3 runs 17 residues.

The sequence derives from a man aged 50 or older who had been exposed to COVID-19. This sequence joins TRBV5-4 and TRBJ2-7, with 8 bases that match TRBD2. Material: PBMCs or T cells enriched from blood (not recorded which). The CDR3 reads CASSLGSERGLPREQYF. The CDR3 DNA is TGTGCCAGCAGCTTGGGCTCGGAGCGGGGGCTCCCCAGGGAGCAGTACTTC.